The 11 T cell receptor beta chains in this list originate from one sample, sequenced in a study of metastatic and nonmetastatic thyroid tumors. TCRdb reprocessed the PCR reads via MiXCR. The table lists about 93,000 clones, roughly 13% of them singletons. All patients reached thyroid surgery having received no treatment beforehand. Source material: blood. These TCRs come from a female donor with papillary thyroid cancer or a benign thyroid nodule (not recorded which). Some clones in this sample may be carry-over from other donors' samples.

This clone was counted at least ten times. The CDR3 region is CASTPVGRESTEAFF. For the CDR3, the DNA is TGTGCCAGCACCCCGGTCGGCAGGGAGAGCACTGAAGCTTTCTTT. The V gene is TRBV5-6, the J gene TRBJ1-1, with D maybe TRBD1 (5 bases). Deletions cut 6 bases from V and 4 bases from J, with 19 bases between. Per the germline V gene, CDR1 is SGHDT and CDR2 is YYEEEE. This CDR3 has 15 amino acids. The entire variable domain, with the rest obtained from reference TRBV5-6 and TRBJ1-1, is as follows: DAGVTQSPTHLIKTRGQQVTLRCSPKSGHDTVSWYQQALGQGPQFIFQYYEEEERQRGNFPDRFSGHQFPNYSSELNVNALLLGDSALYLCASTPVGRESTEAFFGQGTRLTVV.

This clone was found many times. V gene TRBV10-2 combines with J gene TRBJ1-2, with a weak D call TRBD1 (6 bases). This CDR3 comprises 15 residues. Per germline, CDR1 WSHSY and CDR2 SAAADI. V was pared by 5 bases and J by 5 bases, with 18 bases between. The CDR3 protein is CASSPARRGEYGYTF. Here the CDR3 DNA reads TGCGCCAGCAGTCCCGCCCGGAGGGGGGAGTATGGCTACACCTTC.

Details on this clone: With a much larger clone just one base away, this may be a read error. The V and J genes are TRBV9 and TRBJ2-1, with 7 bases matching TRBD2. Per germline, CDR1 SGDLS and CDR2 YYNGEE. This CDR3 has 13 residues. With V trimmed by 6 bases and J by 15 bases, 15 bases remained unmatched. The CDR3 is CASIPLGGRAVFF. As DNA, the CDR3 is TGTGCCAGCATTCCCCTTGGGGGGAGGGCCGTGTTCTTC. The whole variable domain, remainder taken from reference TRBV9 and TRBJ2-1, is DSGVTQTPKHLITATGQRVTLRCSPRSGDLSVYWYQQSLDQGLQFLIQYYNGEERAKGNILERFSAQQFPDLHSELNLSSLELGDSALYFCASIPLGGRAVFFGPGTRLTVL.

This clone was recorded many times. This chain links TRBV2 with TRBJ1-5; TRBD1 is a possible D gene (6 bases). The germline V gene has CDR1 SNHLY and CDR2 FYNNEI. This CDR3 contains 16 residues. V was cut by 4 bases and J by 4 bases, with 17 bases left in between. This chain's CDR3 is CASSGEQGLWNQPQHF. DNA of the CDR3: TGTGCCAGCAGTGGGGAACAGGGTTTGTGGAATCAGCCCCAGCATTTT.

This clone appeared many times. The chain has TRBV9 and TRBJ2-3; 8 nucleotides agree with TRBD2. The germline CDR1 and CDR2 sequences are SGDLS and YYNGEE. V shed 3 bases, J shed 0 bases, and the junction held 3 bases outside the gene matches. This CDR3 region has 15 residues. The CDR3 reads CASSGTSGSTDTQYF. The CDR3 DNA reads as TGTGCCAGCAGCGGTACTAGCGGTAGCACAGATACGCAGTATTTT.

This clone appeared many times. The CDR3 sequence: CASSTAGQGARSGSKTQYF. The CDR3 DNA is TGTGCCAGCAGTACCGCGGGACAGGGGGCGCGTAGCGGGAGTAAGACCCAGTACTTC. The chain links TRBV6-6 to TRBJ2-5; 12 bases match TRBD1. Per the germline V gene, CDR1 is MNHNY and CDR2 is SVGAGI (reference sequence). Unmatched junction bases numbered 19, after V lost 5 bases and J lost 6 bases. The CDR3 runs to 19 residues.

This clone was seen many times. The same CDR3 can be traced to other DNA sequences in this sample. This chain links TRBV5-1 with TRBJ2-5, with D possibly TRBD1 on 6 matching bases. This CDR3 has 16 amino acids. Per germline, CDR1 SGHRS and CDR2 YFSETQ. V lost 0 bases, J lost 2 bases, and 14 bases lay in between. For the CDR3, the DNA is TGCGCCAGCAGCTTGGCCTTAGGGACACAACAAGAGACCCAGTACTTC. It yields the protein CASSLALGTQQETQYF.

This clone was observed at least ten times. This chain joins TRBV5-1 and TRBJ2-7; 7 nucleotides agree with TRBD1. The CDR3 has 14 amino acids. Trimming at V came to 5 bases and at J to 3 bases, leaving 8 bases not matched to a gene. Germline V CDR1 and CDR2: SGHRS, YFSETQ. The DNA for the CDR3 is TGCGCCAGCAGACTCGACAGGGACAGCTACGAGCAGTACTTC. Amino acid sequence: CASRLDRDSYEQYF.

This clone showed up just a few times. The V and J genes are TRBV20-1 and TRBJ2-5; D possibly uses TRBD1 or TRBD2 (5 bases each). Per germline, CDR1 DFQATT and CDR2 SNEGSKA (reference sequence). Trimming shortened V by 5 bases and J by 5 bases, and 9 bases separated the two germline ends. This CDR3 contains 11 residues. The CDR3 bases are TGCAGTGCTTGGGGGTGGGAGACCCAGTACTTC. This translates into CSAWGWETQYF.

Concerning this clone: One junction end disagrees with the germline gene, perhaps due to a read error. The chain has TRBV6-2 or TRBV6-3 and TRBJ2-5; either TRBD1 or TRBD2 may supply D (5 bases each). Germline V gives CDR1 MNHEY, CDR2 SVGEGT. This CDR3 is 13 amino acids long. In nucleotides, the CDR3 is TGTGCCAGCACTAAGGGACCGACGGATACCCGGTACTTC. This sequence encodes CASTKGPTDTRYF.

The chain combines TRBV5-4 with TRBJ2-3; D is unclear. The CDR3 extends over 17 amino acids. V was pared by 0 bases and J by 0 bases, with 14 bases between. Germline V gene lookup returns CDR1 SGHNT and CDR2 YYREEE (reference sequence). The chain's CDR3 is CASSLARAYESTDTQYF. The CDR3 region has the DNA TGTGCCAGCAGCTTGGCTCGGGCCTACGAGAGCACAGATACGCAGTATTTT.